The 29 T cell receptor beta chains presented below share a single source sample, sequenced in a study of blood T cells in healthy people across ages. Then a second PCR, running about 7 to 11 cycles, was carried out with a sample-barcoded 5' primer and a J-beta primer mix. From the 5' RACE reads, TCRdb called clonotypes with MiXCR, one entry per CDR3 protein. Among hundreds of thousands of distinct CDR3 sequences listed, less than 45% were seen once. Sequenced input: blood. All receptors come from a man older than 75 in good health.

This clonotype has just a few counts. The J gene is TRBJ2-1, the V gene TRBV12-3 or TRBV12-4; the D gene is possibly TRBD2 (6 bases). With 1 base removed from V and 0 bases from J, the gap between germline ends came to 7 bases. This CDR3 spans 15 amino acids. CDR3 in DNA: TGTGCCAGCAGTTTAGGGACTAACTCCTACAATGAGCAGTTCTTC. This encodes CASSLGTNSYNEQFF.

This clonotype has only one observation. This chain uses TRBV29-1 with TRBJ2-7, with 12 bases identical to TRBD1. The J call may be mistaken, given a closer DNA end match to TRBJ2-5. The CDR3 has 15 amino acids. The germline V gene has CDR1 SQVTM and CDR2 ANQGSEA. The CDR3, as DNA: TGCAGCGTCCGGGACAGGGGGCCGGGAACAGGGACCCAGTACTTC. Translating it yields CSVRDRGPGTGTQYF.

This clonotype has more than one count but fewer than ten. The chain joins TRBV7-8 to TRBJ2-1; the match to TRBD2 covers 7 bases. Trimming removed 5 bases from V and 8 bases from J; junction bases left unmatched: 9. CDR3 size: 14 residues. CDR1 is SGHVS and CDR2 is FQNEAQ in the germline V gene. As DNA, the CDR3 is TGTGCCAGCAGCCTGACTAGCCGGGTGGATGAGCAGTTCTTC. Translating it yields CASSLTSRVDEQFF.

The chain is built from TRBV7-2 and TRBJ1-5; D not certain. Trimming stripped 3 bases from V and 5 bases from J, with 17 bases between. CDR3 size: 16 residues. Per germline, CDR1 SGHTA and CDR2 FQGNSA. CDR3 region: CASSFPCEYRDQPQHF. CDR3 DNA: TGTGCCAGCAGCTTCCCTTGTGAGTATCGGGATCAGCCCCAGCATTTT.

The V gene is TRBV9, the J gene TRBJ2-3; D may be TRBD1 (5 bases). Trimming took 0 bases from V and 0 from J, leaving 11 bases between them. The CDR3 totals 16 residues. The V gene's germline CDR1 is SGDLS and CDR2 YYNGEE. The CDR3 sequence: CASSVAMTASTDTQYF. DNA for the CDR3: TGTGCCAGCAGCGTAGCTATGACAGCTAGCACAGATACGCAGTATTTT.

Ten or more counts support this clonotype. V is TRBV3-1 and J is TRBJ2-6, with unresolved D. Germline V lookup: CDR1 LGHDT, CDR2 YNNKEL (reference sequence). This CDR3 has 16 residues. Trimming shortened V by 4 bases and J by 4 bases, and 14 bases separated the two germline ends. CDR3 in amino acids: CASSPNFGSGANVLTF. CDR3 bases: TGTGCCAGCAGCCCTAATTTTGGGTCCGGGGCCAACGTCCTGACTTTC.

A remark on this clonotype: The junction and the germline gene differ at one end; a read error may be behind it. This chain joins TRBV28 and TRBJ1-5; tentative D call: TRBD1 (6 bases). The CDR3 has 17 residues. CDR1 is MDHEN, CDR2 SYDVKM, per germline. The CDR3 region is CASALAGSTGSGQPRHF. The DNA of the CDR3 is TGTGCCAGCGCCTTGGCGGGCAGTACAGGGAGCGGTCAGCCCCGGCATTTT.

V usage is TRBV20-1 and J usage is TRBJ2-5; 10 bases align to TRBD2. V shed 0 bases and J 5 bases; nucleotides not matched to a gene: 9. This CDR3 has 16 residues. Germline assignment: CDR1 DFQATT and CDR2 SNEGSKA (reference sequence). The CDR3 region has the DNA TGCAGTGCTAGAGATCCCAGCGGGAGGGCCCGGGAGACCCAGTACTTC. This sequence encodes CSARDPSGRARETQYF.

This clonotype was observed a few times. V and J are TRBV9 and TRBJ1-1; D is unclear. V was trimmed by 0 bases and J by 0 bases, leaving 6 bases between them. Germline CDR1 is SGDLS and CDR2 is YYNGEE. CDR3 size: 14 residues. Here the CDR3 reads CASSVAPLNTEAFF. The CDR3 DNA reads as TGTGCCAGCAGCGTAGCCCCCCTGAACACTGAAGCTTTCTTT.

The chain joins TRBV3-1 to TRBJ2-7; 7 bases align to TRBD1. CDR3 length: 15 residues. In germline, CDR1 is LGHDT, CDR2 YNNKEL (reference sequence). Losses at the gene ends were 4 bases for V and 2 bases for J; bases not matched to a gene: 8. CDR3 in amino acids: CASSPHPGGAYEQYF. Written as DNA, the CDR3 is TGTGCCAGCAGCCCACACCCAGGGGGAGCCTACGAGCAGTACTTC.

This clonotype was counted only a few times. The gene calls are TRBV7-2 and TRBJ2-1; TRBD2 matches at 8 bases. Germline values: CDR1 SGHTA, CDR2 FQGNSA. The CDR3 runs 15 residues. The V gene end was trimmed by 6 bases and the J gene end by 7 bases; junction bases not matched to a gene: 11. The CDR3 spells CASRPSGLPLNEQFF. The CDR3 region has the DNA TGTGCCAGCAGACCTAGCGGGCTCCCTCTAAATGAGCAGTTCTTC. The variable domain in full, completed from reference TRBV7-2 and TRBJ2-1, reads GAGVSQSPSNKVTEKGKDVELRCDPISGHTALYWYRQSLGQGLEFLIYFQGNSAPDKSGLPSDRFSAERTGGSVSTLTIQRTQQEDSAVYLCASRPSGLPLNEQFFGPGTRLTVL.

This clonotype was detected only a few times. This chain uses TRBV4-3 with TRBJ2-1; 9 bases map to TRBD2. The V and J ends lost 4 bases and 5 bases, in that order; junction bases with no gene match: 15. The length of the CDR3 is 18 residues. Per germline, CDR1 LGHNA and CDR2 YSLEER. CDR3 sequence reads: CASSRNLAGARTNNEQFF. In DNA, the CDR3 is TGCGCCAGCAGCCGGAATTTAGCGGGAGCGAGGACCAACAATGAGCAGTTCTTC.

This chain links TRBV5-1 with TRBJ2-5, with TRBD1 matching 8 bases. The germline gives CDR1 SGHRS, CDR2 YFSETQ. The CDR3 runs to 15 residues. V trimming: 0 bases; J trimming: 5 bases; junction bases outside the gene matches: 6. The CDR3 loop is CASSLGPTGVETQYF. The CDR3 nucleotides are TGCGCCAGCAGCTTGGGCCCGACAGGGGTTGAGACCCAGTACTTC.

The chain combines TRBV29-1 with TRBJ2-3, with D perhaps matching TRBD1 (7 bases). The CDR3 has 17 amino acids. Between the trimmed V and J ends, which lost 6 bases and 9 bases, there was a span of 31 bases. Germline CDR1 is SQVTM and CDR2 is ANQGSEA. CDR3 amino acids: CSVAGGWRGGGRETQYF. The CDR3 bases are TGCAGCGTAGCAGGGGGGTGGAGAGGTGGTGGGAGAGAGACGCAGTATTTT.

The chain has TRBV5-1 and TRBJ2-6; 7 bases fit TRBD2. The V segment lost 2 bases and the J segment 2 bases; nucleotides outside the gene matches: 4. Germline-derived CDR1 and CDR2 are SGHRS and YFSETQ. The CDR3 has 16 amino acids. The CDR3 bases are TGCGCCAGCAGCTTAAACGGGAGGACTGGGGCCAACGTCCTGACTTTC. Translation gives CASSLNGRTGANVLTF.

This clonotype has only a few counts. This chain connects TRBV5-1 to TRBJ2-4, with 9 bases that match TRBD2. The J call could be wrong; TRBJ2-7 is a better fit for the DNA end. CDR1 is SGHRS, CDR2 YFSETQ, per germline. The CDR3 spans 14 residues. CDR3 protein: CASSHSGGSYEQYF. The CDR3, as DNA: TGCGCCAGCAGTCATAGCGGGGGTTCCTACGAGCAGTACTTC.

The V call is TRBV30, the J call TRBJ2-5; D remains unclear. Deletions cut 0 bases from V and 7 bases from J, with 15 bases between. Germline loops: CDR1 GTSNPN, CDR2 SVGIG (reference sequence). This CDR3 is 14 amino acids long. CDR3 nucleotides: TGTGCCTGGAGTGTCCCCAGGACCCCGGGGACCCAGTACTTC. Translating gives CAWSVPRTPGTQYF.

This clonotype has a handful of counts. The chain combines TRBV12-3 or TRBV12-4 with TRBJ2-4; 14 positions match TRBD2. This CDR3 has 16 residues. Trimming removed 5 bases from V and 15 bases from J; junction bases left unmatched: 15. The CDR3 DNA follows: TGTGCCAGCAGTGCCAGGACTAGCGGGGGGCCGAATGCTCCGTACTTC. Translating gives CASSARTSGGPNAPYF.

The rearrangement joins TRBV20-1 to TRBJ2-4; D remains unclear. Germline assignment: CDR1 DFQATT and CDR2 SNEGSKA (reference sequence). Deletions cut 6 bases from V and 2 bases from J, with 14 bases between. This CDR3 has 14 amino acids. The CDR3 reads CSAQSPVSKNIQYF. CDR3 bases: TGCAGTGCGCAATCTCCGGTTTCCAAAAACATTCAGTACTTC.

This clonotype was counted only a few times. J is TRBJ2-7 and V is TRBV18; D remains unclear. The V gene lost 2 bases and the J gene lost 3 bases, with 8 bases spanning the gap. The CDR3 runs to 13 residues. CDR1 KGHSH and CDR2 LQKENI come from the germline V gene. The DNA for the CDR3 is TGTGCCAGCTCACCAGGCAGCGACTACGAGCAGTACTTC. Translating it yields CASSPGSDYEQYF.

The rearrangement uses TRBV6-2 or TRBV6-3 and TRBJ1-1; D gene unclear. The CDR3 is 13 amino acids. The V gene's germline CDR1 is MNHEY and CDR2 SVGEGT. V was pared by 6 bases and J by 0 bases, with 8 bases between. The CDR3 DNA reads as TGTGCCAGCAGCATAATGATGAACACTGAAGCTTTCTTT. It is translated as CASSIMMNTEAFF.

This clonotype has just a few counts. The rearrangement joins TRBV13 to TRBJ1-1; D is possibly TRBD1 (5 bases). The CDR3 is 13 amino acids. Trimming shortened V by 8 bases and J by 6 bases, and 16 bases separated the two germline ends. The germline V gene encodes CDR1 PRHDT and CDR2 FYEKMQ (reference sequence). The CDR3 nucleotides read TGTGCCAGCCAAGGGGCCAGGGAGGCTGAAGCTTTCTTT. Its protein product is CASQGAREAEAFF.

In its sample, this clonotype was seen a few times. The J gene is TRBJ2-3, the V gene TRBV7-8, with D hard to call. Looked up from germline, CDR1 is SGHVS and CDR2 is FQNEAQ. This CDR3 comprises 14 residues. With 1 base removed from V and 0 bases from J, the gap between germline ends came to 5 bases. The CDR3 region has the DNA TGTGCCAGCAGCTTAGAACCTAGCACAGATACGCAGTATTTT. Its translation: CASSLEPSTDTQYF.

This chain links TRBV6-2 or TRBV6-3 with TRBJ2-3; D may be TRBD1 (7 bases). CDR3 length equals 17 residues. CDR1 is MNHEY and CDR2 is SVGEGT in the germline V gene. With 2 bases removed from V and 0 bases from J, the gap between germline ends came to 15 bases. The CDR3 protein is CASSYGATGTSTDTQYF. The CDR3 DNA is TGTGCCAGCAGTTACGGGGCGACAGGGACTAGCACAGATACGCAGTATTTT.

This clonotype was counted between two and nine times. The chain combines TRBV10-1 with TRBJ2-3, with TRBD2 matching over 7 bases. Germline lookup yields CDR1 WNHNN and CDR2 SYGVQD (reference sequence). The length of the CDR3 is 15 residues. The trim removed 7 bases at V and 8 bases at J, leaving 15 bases unmatched. In DNA, the CDR3 is TGCGCCAGCACCCAGTTTGACGGGAGGCCGGGTACGCAGTATTTT. This gives the protein CASTQFDGRPGTQYF.

CDR3 nucleotides: TGCGCCAGCAGCCGAGGGGGGGGAACTGAAGCTTTCTTT. As protein: CASSRGGGTEAFF. The chain employs TRBV5-1 and TRBJ1-1; possible D gene TRBD1, 6 bases. The CDR3 covers 13 residues. The V gene lost 4 bases and the J gene lost 5 bases, with 12 bases spanning the gap. Germline CDR1 reads SGHRS; CDR2 reads YFSETQ.

The V gene is TRBV20-1, the J gene TRBJ2-1, with 7 positions matching TRBD1. The CDR3 has 14 amino acids. Germline lookup yields CDR1 DFQATT and CDR2 SNEGSKA (reference sequence). Germline trimming cut 6 bases from V and 6 bases from J; bases unmatched to any gene: 11. Written as DNA, the CDR3 is TGCAGTGCGATCACAGGGGCAGGGCCCAATGAGCAGTTCTTC. It yields the protein CSAITGAGPNEQFF.

The V gene is TRBV19, the J gene TRBJ1-1; D call uncertain. This CDR3 spans 15 amino acids. CDR1 is LNHDA, CDR2 SQIVND, per germline (reference sequence). Trimming removed 5 bases at V and 1 base at J, with 14 bases between. The CDR3 DNA reads TGTGCCAGTAGTCCCCGGACGGATCGGAACACTGAAGCTTTCTTT. Residues: CASSPRTDRNTEAFF.

V gene TRBV30 combines with J gene TRBJ2-3; D gene ambiguous. Per the germline V gene, CDR1 is GTSNPN and CDR2 is SVGIG (reference sequence). The CDR3 runs 14 residues. The V gene lost 0 bases and the J gene lost 7 bases, with 14 bases spanning the gap. CDR3 in DNA: TGTGCCTGGAGTGTACAGCACATCACTAATACGCAGTATTTT. Protein sequence: CAWSVQHITNTQYF.